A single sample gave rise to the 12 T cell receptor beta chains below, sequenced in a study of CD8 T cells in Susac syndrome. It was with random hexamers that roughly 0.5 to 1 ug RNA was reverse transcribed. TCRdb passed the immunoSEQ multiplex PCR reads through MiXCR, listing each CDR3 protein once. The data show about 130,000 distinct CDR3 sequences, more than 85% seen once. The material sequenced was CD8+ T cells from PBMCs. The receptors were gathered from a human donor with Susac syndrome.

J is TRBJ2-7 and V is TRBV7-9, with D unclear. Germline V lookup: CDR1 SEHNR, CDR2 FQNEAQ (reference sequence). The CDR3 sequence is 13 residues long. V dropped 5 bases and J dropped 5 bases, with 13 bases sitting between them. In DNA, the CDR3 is TGTGCCAGCAGCCTATTGGGTATAGACGAGCAGTACTTC. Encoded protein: CASSLLGIDEQYF.

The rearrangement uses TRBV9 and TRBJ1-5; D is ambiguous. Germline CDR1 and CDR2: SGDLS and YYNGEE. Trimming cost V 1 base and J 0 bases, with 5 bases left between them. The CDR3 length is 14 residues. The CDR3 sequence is CASSVMDSNQPQHF. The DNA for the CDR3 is TGTGCCAGCAGCGTAATGGATAGCAATCAGCCCCAGCATTTT.

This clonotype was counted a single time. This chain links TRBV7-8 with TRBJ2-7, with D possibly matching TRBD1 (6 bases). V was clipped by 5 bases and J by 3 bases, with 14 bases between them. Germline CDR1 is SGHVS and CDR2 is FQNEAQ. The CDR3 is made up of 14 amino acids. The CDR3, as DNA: TGTGCCAGCAGCACCGGACAGCGTTACTACGAGCAGTACTTC. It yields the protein CASSTGQRYYEQYF.

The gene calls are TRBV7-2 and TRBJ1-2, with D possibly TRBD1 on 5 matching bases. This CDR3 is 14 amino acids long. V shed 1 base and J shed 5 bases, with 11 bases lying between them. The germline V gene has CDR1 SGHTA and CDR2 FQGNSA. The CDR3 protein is CASSLGGELYGYTF. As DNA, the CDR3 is TGTGCCAGCAGCTTAGGGGGGGAACTATATGGCTACACCTTC.

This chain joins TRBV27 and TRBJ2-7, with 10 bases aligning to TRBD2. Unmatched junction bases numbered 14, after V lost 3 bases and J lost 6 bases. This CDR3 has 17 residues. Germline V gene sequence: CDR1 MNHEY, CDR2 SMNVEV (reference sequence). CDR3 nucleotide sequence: TGTGCCAGCAGTTTCCCGGGGTCTAGCGGGAGATTTAGCGAGCAGTACTTC. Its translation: CASSFPGSSGRFSEQYF.

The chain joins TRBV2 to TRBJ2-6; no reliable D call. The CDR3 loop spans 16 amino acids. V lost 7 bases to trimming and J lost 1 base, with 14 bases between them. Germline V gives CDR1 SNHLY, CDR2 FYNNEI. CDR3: CASNFELGSGANVLTF. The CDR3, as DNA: TGTGCCAGCAATTTCGAGTTGGGGTCTGGGGCCAACGTCCTGACTTTC.

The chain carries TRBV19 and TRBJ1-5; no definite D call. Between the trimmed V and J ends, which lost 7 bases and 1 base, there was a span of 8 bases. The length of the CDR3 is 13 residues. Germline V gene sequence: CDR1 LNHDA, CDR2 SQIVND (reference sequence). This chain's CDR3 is CASIGYSNQPQHF. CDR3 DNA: TGTGCCAGTATCGGCTACAGCAATCAGCCCCAGCATTTT.

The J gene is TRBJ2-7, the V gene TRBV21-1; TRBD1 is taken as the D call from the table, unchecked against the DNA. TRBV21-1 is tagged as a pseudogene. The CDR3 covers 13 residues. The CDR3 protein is CASRTGRTYEQYF. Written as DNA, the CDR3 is TGTGCCAGCAGGACGGGGCGAACCTACGAGCAGTACTTC.

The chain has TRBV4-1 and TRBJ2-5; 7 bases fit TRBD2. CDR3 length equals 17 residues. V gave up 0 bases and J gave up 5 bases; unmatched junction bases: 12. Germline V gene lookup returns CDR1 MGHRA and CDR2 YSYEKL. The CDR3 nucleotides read TGCGCCAGCAGCCAAGAAAGTTCGGCGGGAGTTGGGGAGACCCAGTACTTC. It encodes CASSQESSAGVGETQYF.

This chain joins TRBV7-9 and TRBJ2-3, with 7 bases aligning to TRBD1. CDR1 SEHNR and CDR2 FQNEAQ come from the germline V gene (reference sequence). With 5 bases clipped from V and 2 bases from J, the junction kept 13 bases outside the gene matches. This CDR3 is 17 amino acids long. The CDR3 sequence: CASSHLGQETSTDTQYF. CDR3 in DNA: TGTGCCAGCAGCCATCTCGGACAGGAGACCTCCACAGATACGCAGTATTTT. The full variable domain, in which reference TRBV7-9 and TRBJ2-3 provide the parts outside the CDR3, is DTGVSQNPRHKITKRGQNVTFRCDPISEHNRLYWYRQTLGQGPEFLTYFQNEAQLEKSRLLSDRFSAERPKGSFSTLEIQRTEQGDSAMYLCASSHLGQETSTDTQYFGPGTRLTVL.

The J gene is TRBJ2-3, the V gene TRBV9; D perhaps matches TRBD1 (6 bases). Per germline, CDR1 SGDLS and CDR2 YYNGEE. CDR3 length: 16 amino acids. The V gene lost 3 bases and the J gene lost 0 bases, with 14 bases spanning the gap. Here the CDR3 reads CASSDPGDDSTDTQYF. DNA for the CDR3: TGTGCCAGCAGCGATCCAGGGGACGATAGCACAGATACGCAGTATTTT.

The CDR3 region has the DNA TGTGCCAGCTCGGACAGGGGCGGTGTCTATGGCTACACCTTC. Translating it yields CASSDRGGVYGYTF. This chain connects TRBV9 to TRBJ1-2; the match to TRBD1 covers 9 bases. The germline CDR1 and CDR2 sequences are SGDLS and YYNGEE. The V segment lost 7 bases and the J segment 4 bases; nucleotides outside the gene matches: 8. The CDR3 length is 14 residues.